Each of the 22 T cell receptor beta chains below was sequenced from the same sample in a study of control samples from healthy donors and cancer patients. Method: immunoSEQ multiplex PCR; TCRdb's copy keeps in-frame clones and lacks some. Here the sample spans roughly 90,000 clones, more than 75% being singletons. The sample was blood. These receptors all come from a woman aged 55-69 years in good health.

This chain connects TRBV6-5 to TRBJ1-2, with 8 bases lining up with TRBD1. Germline-derived CDR1 and CDR2 are MNHEY and SVGAGI. Germline trimming cut 4 bases from V and 7 bases from J; bases unmatched to any gene: 11. This CDR3 region has 15 residues. The CDR3 loop reads CASSSTMDRAGGYTF. The CDR3 DNA reads TGTGCCAGCAGTTCGACCATGGACAGGGCTGGTGGCTACACCTTC.

The V gene is TRBV19, the J gene TRBJ1-2; TRBD1 might be the D (5 bases). V dropped 8 bases and J dropped 0 bases, with 19 bases sitting between them. The CDR3 sequence is 16 residues long. Germline CDR1 reads LNHDA; CDR2 reads SQIVND (reference sequence). CDR3 in amino acids: CASGRGRAIANYGYTF. In DNA, the CDR3 is TGTGCCAGTGGTAGAGGCAGGGCGATAGCTAACTATGGCTACACCTTC.

This chain uses TRBV5-5 with TRBJ2-6; D perhaps matches TRBD1 (6 bases). The CDR3 spans 14 residues. In germline, CDR1 is SGHKS, CDR2 YYEKEE (reference sequence). With 4 bases removed from V and 13 bases from J, the gap between germline ends came to 18 bases. The CDR3 loop is CASSPWTDPEVLTF. The CDR3, as DNA: TGTGCCAGCAGCCCTTGGACAGATCCAGAGGTCCTGACTTTC.

The chain carries TRBV6-2 or TRBV6-3 and TRBJ1-2; no definite D call. The germline V gene encodes CDR1 MNHEY and CDR2 SVGEGT. Trimming took off 0 bases at V and 3 bases at J, with 17 bases between the two ends. This CDR3 comprises 17 residues. The CDR3 sequence is CASSYSSRTTGDYGYTF. In DNA form, the CDR3 reads TGTGCCAGCAGTTACTCGAGTCGGACGACTGGTGACTATGGCTACACCTTC.

The sample holds one count of this clone. DNA for the CDR3: TGTGCCAGCCGTCACGGGACAGGGCGATACAATGAGCAGTTCTTC. Protein sequence: CASRHGTGRYNEQFF. This sequence joins TRBV27 and TRBJ2-1; TRBD1 aligns across 9 bases. V lost 8 bases, J lost 4 bases, and 9 bases stayed unmatched. The CDR3 runs to 15 residues. Germline values: CDR1 MNHEY, CDR2 SMNVEV (reference sequence).

This clone was counted a single time. The CDR3 sequence: CASIKGGHYGYTF. The CDR3 coding sequence is TGTGCCAGCATTAAAGGGGGCCACTATGGCTACACCTTC. The chain joins TRBV6-4 to TRBJ1-2, with 7 positions matching TRBD1. The CDR3 length is 13 residues. Trimming removed 7 bases from V and 3 bases from J; junction bases left unmatched: 5. Germline lookup yields CDR1 MRHNA and CDR2 SNTAGT.

The V call is TRBV28, the J call TRBJ1-5; D is unclear. The germline CDR1 and CDR2 sequences are MDHEN and SYDVKM. There are 15 residues in the CDR3. The ends were cut back, 6 bases at V and 1 base at J, with 13 bases in the middle. In nucleotides, the CDR3 is TGTGCCAGCAGCGATCTTGGACTAAGCAATCAGCCCCAGCATTTT. Amino acids: CASSDLGLSNQPQHF.

This rearrangement joins TRBV27 to TRBJ2-1; 11 bases line up with TRBD2. The CDR3 is 16 amino acids. The germline V gene encodes CDR1 MNHEY and CDR2 SMNVEV (reference sequence). V shed 6 bases and J 8 bases; nucleotides not matched to a gene: 12. CDR3 bases: TGTGCCAGCAGAGCCCTAGTAGCGGGAGGGCCCCATGAGCAGTTCTTC. Amino acids: CASRALVAGGPHEQFF.

V usage is TRBV2 and J usage is TRBJ2-5, with D hard to call. CDR1 SNHLY and CDR2 FYNNEI come from the germline V gene. V was shortened by 6 bases and J by 5 bases, with 10 bases between the two germline ends. This CDR3 has 12 residues. This chain's CDR3 is CASRPGGETQYF. CDR3 DNA sequence: TGTGCCAGCAGGCCGGGTGGGGAGACCCAGTACTTC.

The genes are TRBV6-5 and TRBJ2-7; D possibly corresponds to TRBD2 (6 bases). From germline, CDR1 is MNHEY and CDR2 SVGAGI. Trimming removed 4 bases at V and 4 bases at J, with 20 bases between. The CDR3 length is 16 residues. CDR3 in amino acids: CASSSAQEGRRYEQYF. In nucleotides, the CDR3 is TGTGCCAGCAGTTCTGCGCAGGAGGGGAGGCGGTACGAGCAGTACTTC.

The chain couples TRBV6-1 to TRBJ1-1; a weak D match, TRBD1 (6 bases). The length of the CDR3 is 14 residues. The germline V gene encodes CDR1 MNHNS and CDR2 SASEGT. V dropped 2 bases and J dropped 1 base, with 8 bases sitting between them. The CDR3 nucleotides read TGTGCCAGCAGTGAATTAGGGGGGAACACTGAAGCTTTCTTT. It is translated as CASSELGGNTEAFF.

The V gene is TRBV19, the J gene TRBJ2-1; 9 nucleotides line up with TRBD2. The CDR3 totals 16 residues. After removal of 1 base from V and 4 bases from J, the junction contained 5 bases not matched to a gene. Germline assignment: CDR1 LNHDA and CDR2 SQIVND (reference sequence). CDR3 region: CASSIGLAGQYNEQFF. As DNA, the CDR3 is TGTGCCAGTAGTATAGGTCTAGCGGGACAATACAATGAGCAGTTCTTC.

This chain links TRBV7-2 with TRBJ1-5; tentatively, D is TRBD1 (5 bases). This CDR3 comprises 13 residues. Germline V gene data show CDR1 as SGHTA and CDR2 as FQGNSA. V lost 4 bases and J lost 6, with 10 bases in between. CDR3 DNA: TGTGCCAGCAGCTCAGGGAATATTCAGCCCCAGCATTTT. Amino acid sequence: CASSSGNIQPQHF. Supplemented by reference TRBV7-2 and TRBJ1-5, the full variable domain reads GAGVSQSPSNKVTEKGKDVELRCDPISGHTALYWYRQSLGQGLEFLIYFQGNSAPDKSGLPSDRFSAERTGGSVSTLTIQRTQQEDSAVYLCASSSGNIQPQHFGDGTRLSIL.

The chain's CDR3 is CAISDPQTGEDQPQHF. The CDR3 DNA reads as TGTGCCATCAGTGACCCTCAAACAGGGGAGGATCAGCCCCAGCATTTT. The chain joins TRBV10-3 to TRBJ1-5; 7 bases are a match to TRBD1. The CDR3 contains 16 residues. The J segment lost 5 bases and the V segment lost 3 bases, leaving 10 bases of the junction unmatched. CDR1 ENHRY and CDR2 SYGVKD come from the germline V gene.

The chain employs TRBV5-1 and TRBJ2-3; TRBD1 is a possible D gene (6 bases). V lost 6 bases and J 2 bases, leaving 16 bases between the germline ends. CDR1 and CDR2 from the germline V gene are SGHRS and YFSETQ. CDR3 size: 15 residues. The CDR3 loop is CASTVTGLHTDTQYF. CDR3 nucleotide sequence: TGCGCCAGCACCGTGACAGGATTACACACAGATACGCAGTATTTT. The entire variable domain, with the rest obtained from reference TRBV5-1 and TRBJ2-3, is as follows: KAGVTQTPRYLIKTRGQQVTLSCSPISGHRSVSWYQQTPGQGLQFLFEYFSETQRNKGNFPGRFSGRQFSNSRSEMNVSTLELGDSALYLCASTVTGLHTDTQYFGPGTRLTVL.

This chain uses TRBV7-2 with TRBJ1-5; 7 nucleotides match TRBD1. Germline V gene data show CDR1 as SGHTA and CDR2 as FQGNSA. The CDR3 is made up of 16 amino acids. J lost 4 bases, V lost 1 base, and 7 bases had no gene match. CDR3 loop: CASSLEGQSENQPQHF. CDR3 coding DNA: TGTGCCAGCAGCTTAGAGGGACAGTCCGAGAATCAGCCCCAGCATTTT. Using reference TRBV7-2 and TRBJ1-5 for the parts outside the CDR3, the full variable domain is GAGVSQSPSNKVTEKGKDVELRCDPISGHTALYWYRQSLGQGLEFLIYFQGNSAPDKSGLPSDRFSAERTGGSVSTLTIQRTQQEDSAVYLCASSLEGQSENQPQHFGDGTRLSIL.

The V gene is TRBV7-9, the J gene TRBJ1-1; TRBD1 is a possible D gene (5 bases). Per germline, CDR1 SEHNR and CDR2 FQNEAQ (reference sequence). The CDR3 is 13 residues long. Between the trimmed V and J ends, which lost 0 bases and 4 bases, there was a span of 6 bases. The chain's CDR3 is CASSLATATEAFF. CDR3 nucleotide sequence: TGTGCCAGCAGCTTAGCGACAGCCACTGAAGCTTTCTTT.

The genes are TRBV29-1 and TRBJ2-1, with D unresolved. With 6 bases removed from V and 0 bases from J, the gap between germline ends came to 15 bases. Germline CDR1 reads SQVTM; CDR2 reads ANQGSEA. The CDR3 has 15 residues. The CDR3 nucleotides read TGCAGCGTCTCAGAGACGTTTAGCTCCTACAATGAGCAGTTCTTC. This sequence encodes CSVSETFSSYNEQFF.

The chain has TRBV27 and TRBJ2-3; no clear D gene. Trimming removed 1 base from V and 4 bases from J, with 6 bases in between. This CDR3 spans 13 amino acids. Germline loops: CDR1 MNHEY, CDR2 SMNVEV (reference sequence). CDR3 residues: CASSLYGPDTQYF. CDR3 sequence (DNA): TGTGCCAGCAGTTTATACGGGCCAGATACGCAGTATTTT.

The CDR3 region has the DNA TGCGCCAGCAGCCAAGCAAGGGGGTTCTACGAGCAGTACTTC. Protein: CASSQARGFYEQYF. The chain combines TRBV4-3 with TRBJ2-7, with a tentative D call TRBD1 (6 bases). Trimming removed 1 base from V and 3 bases from J, with 10 bases in between. CDR1 and CDR2 from the germline V gene are LGHNA and YSLEER. The CDR3 consists of 14 residues.

The J gene is TRBJ2-2, the V gene TRBV5-6; D is unresolved. Trimming removed 1 base at V and 7 bases at J, with 17 bases between. This CDR3 comprises 16 residues. Germline V lookup: CDR1 SGHDT, CDR2 YYEEEE. Written as DNA, the CDR3 is TGTGCCAGCAGCTTGATGATACGGCTTTCGGGCGGGGAGCTGTTTTTT. This codes for CASSLMIRLSGGELFF.

The gene calls are TRBV2 and TRBJ2-3; the D gene could be TRBD1 or TRBD2 (5 bases each). This CDR3 has 13 amino acids. Trimming pared 5 bases from V and 0 bases from J, leaving 6 bases between. The germline CDR1 and CDR2 sequences are SNHLY and FYNNEI. The CDR3 loop reads CASSRDSTDTQYF. The CDR3 region has the DNA TGTGCCAGCAGTCGGGACAGCACAGATACGCAGTATTTT.